This entry lists 28 T cell receptor beta chains sequenced from one sample in a study of control samples from healthy donors and cancer patients. Profiling relied on immunoSEQ multiplex PCR, and the TCRdb table lists in-frame clones only, not all of them. The data show tens of thousands of clones, 89% seen once. What was sequenced was PBMCs. The source is a man aged 35-49 years with colorectal cancer.

This clone was seen only once. The J gene is TRBJ2-3, the V gene TRBV7-2; 13 bases map to TRBD2. The CDR3 runs 15 residues. J was trimmed by 6 bases and V by 5 bases; bases with no gene match: 5. The germline gives CDR1 SGHTA, CDR2 FQGNSA. CDR3 in DNA: TGTGCCAGCAGCCGGACTAGCGGGAGCTCGGATACGCAGTATTTT. Translating it yields CASSRTSGSSDTQYF.

This chain connects TRBV7-2 to TRBJ2-5, with 8 nucleotides matching TRBD2. The junction had 0 bases not matched to a gene; V was cut back by 1 base and J by 5 bases. The CDR3 extends over 13 amino acids. CDR1 is SGHTA, CDR2 FQGNSA, per germline. The CDR3 sequence is CASSLGGRETQYF. CDR3 in DNA: TGTGCCAGCAGCTTAGGCGGGAGGGAGACCCAGTACTTC.

Regarding this clone: The DNA is left out, because the CDR3 cannot be placed on it with certainty; the CDR3 is given as TCRdb lists it. This chain joins TRBV19 and TRBJ1-4. Germline V gene sequence: CDR1 LNHDA, CDR2 SQIVND (reference sequence). With termini counted, the CDR3 has 13 amino acids. The CDR3 protein is CASTSGRVEKLFF.

The rearrangement links TRBV2 to TRBJ2-7; 9 bases fit TRBD2. J lost 2 bases, V lost 3 bases, and 2 bases had no gene match. Germline V CDR1 and CDR2: SNHLY, FYNNEI. The CDR3 has 14 amino acids. The CDR3 sequence is CASSESSGTYEQYF. As DNA, the CDR3 is TGTGCCAGCAGTGAGTCTAGCGGGACCTACGAGCAGTACTTC.

Only one count was recorded for this clone. Mismatch with germline at one junction end may stem from a read error. The chain has TRBV2 and TRBJ1-5; no definite D call. The length of the CDR3 is 13 residues. Per germline, CDR1 SNHLY and CDR2 FYNNEI. This chain's CDR3 is CASREEGSASQHF. The CDR3 bases are TGTGCCAGCAGGGAAGAAGGATCAGCGTCCCAGCATTTT.

The chain links TRBV4-1 to TRBJ2-7; 9 nucleotides line up with TRBD1. The CDR3 is made up of 16 amino acids. Germline CDR1 reads MGHRA; CDR2 reads YSYEKL. V lost 0 bases and J lost 3; bases outside the gene matches: 6. The CDR3, as DNA: TGCGCCAGCAGCCAAGATTCGGGACAGGGTAGCTACGAGCAGTACTTC. Its protein is CASSQDSGQGSYEQYF.

The genes are TRBV2 and TRBJ2-5; D remains ambiguous. The V gene lost 5 bases and the J gene lost 0 bases, with 1 base spanning the gap. The CDR3 contains 11 residues. From germline, CDR1 is SNHLY and CDR2 FYNNEI. CDR3 loop: CASSYQETQYF. CDR3 DNA: TGTGCCAGCAGTTACCAAGAGACCCAGTACTTC.

This chain links TRBV18 with TRBJ1-1, with a possible D match to TRBD1 (6 bases). Trimming shortened V by 6 bases and J by 4 bases, and 15 bases separated the two germline ends. From germline, CDR1 is KGHSH and CDR2 LQKENI. CDR3 length equals 14 residues. The CDR3 nucleotides read TGTGCCAGCTCTTACGGAGGGGGGCGCACTGAAGCTTTCTTT. It encodes CASSYGGGRTEAFF.

The rearrangement joins TRBV6-5 to TRBJ1-1, with D unclear. V lost 8 bases to trimming and J lost 8 bases, with 15 bases between them. The CDR3 extends over 12 amino acids. Germline CDR1 reads MNHEY; CDR2 reads SVGAGI. The chain's CDR3 is CASGFIIWEAFF. DNA for the CDR3: TGTGCCAGCGGCTTTATTATCTGGGAAGCTTTCTTT.

The J gene is TRBJ1-5, the V gene TRBV7-2; unclear D gene. CDR1 and CDR2 (germline): SGHTA, FQGNSA. The CDR3 has 14 amino acids. Trimming took 4 bases from V and 3 from J, leaving 10 bases between them. This chain's CDR3 is CASSSDGSNQPQHF. The CDR3, as DNA: TGTGCCAGCAGCTCGGACGGATCCAATCAGCCCCAGCATTTT. The complete variable domain, with remaining parts taken from reference TRBV7-2 and TRBJ1-5, reads GAGVSQSPSNKVTEKGKDVELRCDPISGHTALYWYRQSLGQGLEFLIYFQGNSAPDKSGLPSDRFSAERTGGSVSTLTIQRTQQEDSAVYLCASSSDGSNQPQHFGDGTRLSIL.

V usage is TRBV29-1 and J usage is TRBJ2-6; 11 bases align to TRBD2. Looked up from germline, CDR1 is SQVTM and CDR2 is ANQGSEA. Trimming at V came to 6 bases and at J to 0 bases, leaving 4 bases not matched to a gene. CDR3 size: 16 residues. CDR3: CSVGLAASSGANVLTF. CDR3 DNA sequence: TGCAGCGTGGGACTAGCGGCATCCTCTGGGGCCAACGTCCTGACTTTC. The entire variable domain, with the rest obtained from reference TRBV29-1 and TRBJ2-6, is as follows: SAVISQKPSRDICQRGTSLTIQCQVDSQVTMMFWYRQQPGQSLTLIATANQGSEATYESGFVIDKFPISRPNLTFSTLTVSNMSPEDSSIYLCSVGLAASSGANVLTFGAGSRLTVL.

The chain couples TRBV5-1 to TRBJ2-1; 7 bases fit TRBD2. J was trimmed by 0 bases and V by 9 bases; bases with no gene match: 0. The germline V gene has CDR1 SGHRS and CDR2 YFSETQ. This CDR3 has 12 amino acids. CDR3 sequence: CATGGSYNEQFF. The CDR3 DNA is TGCGCCACGGGGGGCTCCTACAATGAGCAGTTCTTC.

The rearrangement uses TRBV9 and TRBJ1-6, with 8 bases fitting TRBD1. Germline CDR1 reads SGDLS; CDR2 reads YYNGEE. The CDR3 contains 15 residues. Trimming cost V 3 bases and J 6 bases; bases outside gene matches: 5. The DNA of the CDR3 is TGTGCCAGCAGCGGGAGGACAGGGCCTAATTCACCCCTCCACTTT. It yields the protein CASSGRTGPNSPLHF. Full variable domain (remainder filled in from reference TRBV9 and TRBJ1-6): DSGVTQTPKHLITATGQRVTLRCSPRSGDLSVYWYQQSLDQGLQFLIQYYNGEERAKGNILERFSAQQFPDLHSELNLSSLELGDSALYFCASSGRTGPNSPLHFGNGTRLTVT.

The rearrangement links TRBV10-3 to TRBJ2-5, with TRBD1 matching 8 bases. Germline CDR1 reads ENHRY; CDR2 reads SYGVKD. This CDR3 region has 13 residues. J gave up 3 bases and V 8 bases, and 5 bases lay outside the gene matches. This CDR3 is CAISAGQEETQYF. The CDR3 nucleotides read TGTGCCATCTCCGCGGGACAGGAAGAGACCCAGTACTTC.

The V and J genes are TRBV30 and TRBJ1-1; maybe TRBD1 (6 bases). Trimming pared 0 bases from V and 7 bases from J, leaving 15 bases between. Germline lookup yields CDR1 GTSNPN and CDR2 SVGIG (reference sequence). This CDR3 spans 14 amino acids. In DNA form, the CDR3 reads TGTGCCTGGAGTGTAAGTCGCAGGGGACATGAAGCTTTCTTT. Translated: CAWSVSRRGHEAFF.

This clone was seen more than once but under ten times. The chain joins TRBV28 to TRBJ1-5, with D perhaps matching TRBD1 (5 bases). From germline, CDR1 is MDHEN and CDR2 SYDVKM. V lost 5 bases, J lost 2 bases, and 16 bases lay in between. There are 16 residues in the CDR3. The CDR3: CASSTILRGGNQPQHF. The CDR3 DNA is TGTGCCAGCAGTACAATCCTCCGAGGGGGCAATCAGCCCCAGCATTTT.

This clone appeared a few times. The chain links TRBV4-3 to TRBJ2-7, with 10 bases fitting TRBD1. The CDR3 is 17 residues long. V lost 0 bases to trimming and J lost 4 bases; unmatched junction nucleotides: 9. CDR1 is LGHNA, CDR2 YSLEER, per germline. The CDR3 reads CASSQDLGRTGGYEQYF. DNA of the CDR3: TGCGCCAGCAGCCAAGATCTAGGAAGGACAGGGGGTTACGAGCAGTACTTC.

The genes are TRBV5-6 and TRBJ2-4, with TRBD2 matching 14 bases. The germline V gene encodes CDR1 SGHDT and CDR2 YYEEEE. The CDR3 runs 19 residues. J lost 1 base, V lost 1 base, and 7 bases had no gene match. CDR3 sequence reads: CASSLMTSGRAPAKNIQYF. DNA of the CDR3: TGTGCCAGCAGCTTGATGACTAGCGGGAGGGCCCCGGCCAAAAACATTCAGTACTTC.

The chain is built from TRBV2 and TRBJ2-6, with D perhaps matching TRBD2 (6 bases). With 7 bases removed from V and 0 bases from J, the gap between germline ends came to 13 bases. In germline, CDR1 is SNHLY, CDR2 FYNNEI. The CDR3 sequence is 16 residues long. The DNA for the CDR3 is TGTGCCAGCACGTGGGGAGGCTTCTCTGGGGCCAACGTCCTGACTTTC. Residues: CASTWGGFSGANVLTF.

The chain employs TRBV19 and TRBJ2-1, with TRBD2 identical over 9 bases. V lost 4 bases to trimming and J lost 2 bases; unmatched junction nucleotides: 3. The CDR3 spans 15 residues. Looked up from germline, CDR1 is LNHDA and CDR2 is SQIVND (reference sequence). CDR3 DNA: TGTGCCAGTAGTAGCGCGGGAGGGCCCTACAATGAGCAGTTCTTC. It codes for CASSSAGGPYNEQFF. The whole variable domain, remainder taken from reference TRBV19 and TRBJ2-1, is DGGITQSPKYLFRKEGQNVTLSCEQNLNHDAMYWYRQDPGQGLRLIYYSQIVNDFQKGDIAEGYSVSREKKESFPLTVTSAQKNPTAFYLCASSSAGGPYNEQFFGPGTRLTVL.

The rearrangement links TRBV19 to TRBJ2-2; TRBD2 matches 8 bases. V was pared by 5 bases and J by 3 bases, with 11 bases of the junction left unmatched. The CDR3 consists of 17 residues. Per the germline V gene, CDR1 is LNHDA and CDR2 is SQIVND (reference sequence). The CDR3 nucleotides read TGTGCCAGTAGTTCTCGAGGTAGCGGGGTCGACACCGGGGAGCTGTTTTTT. Translation: CASSSRGSGVDTGELFF.

The J gene is TRBJ2-1, the V gene TRBV4-1; possible D gene TRBD2, 6 bases. The CDR3 has 15 residues. Germline assignment: CDR1 MGHRA and CDR2 YSYEKL. V lost 1 base and J lost 4, with 11 bases in between. CDR3 sequence reads: CASSQVPGLYNEQFF. For the CDR3, the DNA is TGCGCCAGCAGCCAAGTCCCGGGACTTTACAATGAGCAGTTCTTC.

The gene calls are TRBV4-1 and TRBJ2-1; TRBD1 might be the D (5 bases). Germline V CDR1 and CDR2: MGHRA, YSYEKL. The CDR3 sequence is 16 residues long. V was pared by 3 bases and J by 5 bases, with 17 bases between. DNA for the CDR3: TGCGCCAGCAGCCAGGCAGGGTGGCGGACCAACAATGAGCAGTTCTTC. This codes for CASSQAGWRTNNEQFF.

The chain joins TRBV2 to TRBJ1-1; no definite D call. The length of the CDR3 is 14 residues. In germline, CDR1 is SNHLY, CDR2 FYNNEI. Trimming took 3 bases from V and 4 from J, leaving 12 bases between them. The CDR3 sequence is CASSDVPFGTEAFF. As DNA, the CDR3 is TGTGCCAGCAGTGACGTGCCTTTCGGCACTGAAGCTTTCTTT.

V gene TRBV21-1 combines with J gene TRBJ1-4; the DNA was not compared with TRBD1, the D call given in the table. TRBV21-1 is labeled a pseudogene. The CDR3 spans 19 residues. The CDR3 is CASRYKPRDKNSTAEKLFF. The CDR3 DNA is TGTGCCAGCAGGTACAAGCCCCGGGACAAGAACTCGACCGCTGAAAAACTGTTTTTT.

The gene calls are TRBV30 and TRBJ1-6; D gene uncertain. Trimming took 1 base from V and 5 from J, leaving 6 bases between them. The CDR3 length is 13 residues. Germline V gene sequence: CDR1 GTSNPN, CDR2 SVGIG (reference sequence). The chain's CDR3 is CAWSEANNSPLHF. Here the CDR3 DNA reads TGTGCCTGGAGTGAAGCCAATAATTCACCCCTCCACTTT. Together with reference TRBV30 and TRBJ1-6, the CDR3 gives the full variable domain: SQTIHQWPATLVQPVGSPLSLECTVEGTSNPNLYWYRQAAGRGLQLLFYSVGIGQISSEVPQNLSASRPQDRQFILSSKKLLLSDSGFYLCAWSEANNSPLHFGNGTRLTVT.

This rearrangement joins TRBV6-5 to TRBJ1-1; maybe TRBD1 (5 bases). The CDR3 length is 15 residues. V was clipped by 5 bases and J by 0 bases, with 13 bases between them. Germline values: CDR1 MNHEY, CDR2 SVGAGI. CDR3 loop: CASSPRQTLNTEAFF. DNA for the CDR3: TGTGCCAGCAGTCCCCGACAGACTCTGAACACTGAAGCTTTCTTT.

This clone was picked up a small number of times. The gene calls are TRBV4-1 and TRBJ1-5; 8 bases fit TRBD1. CDR1 is MGHRA and CDR2 is YSYEKL in the germline V gene. The CDR3 loop spans 15 amino acids. Trimming removed 0 bases from V and 7 bases from J; junction bases left unmatched: 5. The CDR3 nucleotides are TGCGCCAGCAGCCAAGATTACAGGGACAGGCAGCCCCAGCATTTT. Amino acids: CASSQDYRDRQPQHF.